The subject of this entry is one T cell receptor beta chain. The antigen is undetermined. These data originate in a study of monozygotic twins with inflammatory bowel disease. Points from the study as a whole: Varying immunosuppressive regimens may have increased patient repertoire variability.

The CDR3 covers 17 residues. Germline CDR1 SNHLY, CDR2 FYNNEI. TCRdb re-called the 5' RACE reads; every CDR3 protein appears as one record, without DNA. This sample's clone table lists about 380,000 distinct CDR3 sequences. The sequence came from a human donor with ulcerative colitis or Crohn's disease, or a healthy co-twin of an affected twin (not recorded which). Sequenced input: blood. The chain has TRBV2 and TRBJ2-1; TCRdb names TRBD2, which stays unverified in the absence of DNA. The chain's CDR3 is CASSEGGLAAGVYEQFF.